This T cell receptor (beta chain) is drawn from a study of cytotoxic CD8 clonotypes in ibrutinib-treated CLL. Whole-study context: Mean values per sample were a few hundred thousand productive templates and tens of thousands of productive rearrangements.

Trimming removed 4 bases from V and 7 bases from J; junction bases left unmatched: 11. The germline V gene has CDR1 SNHLY and CDR2 FYNNEI. The CDR3 has 17 amino acids. Details on this clone: Its specificity is unknown.

General study findings and limits: T-cell clonality at baseline went above that of age-matched healthy donors and rose and fell with circulating CD8+ T-cell counts. Under treatment, the uncommon public clonotypes either contracted or remained stable.

Data came from immunoSEQ multiplex PCR; TCRdb stores just in-frame clones and leaves some out. The repertoire has more than 200,000 clones, 70% of them found once; the top ten carry roughly 14%. This specimen consisted of PBMCs, obtained after 24 months of ibrutinib treatment. The chain joins TRBV2 to TRBJ2-1, with TRBD2 matching 12 bases. This TCR came from a human donor with chronic lymphocytic leukemia. The CDR3 nucleotides are TGTGCCAGCAGTGCCGATCGACTAGCGGGAGAAGGAAATGAGCAGTTCTTC. As protein: CASSADRLAGEGNEQFF.